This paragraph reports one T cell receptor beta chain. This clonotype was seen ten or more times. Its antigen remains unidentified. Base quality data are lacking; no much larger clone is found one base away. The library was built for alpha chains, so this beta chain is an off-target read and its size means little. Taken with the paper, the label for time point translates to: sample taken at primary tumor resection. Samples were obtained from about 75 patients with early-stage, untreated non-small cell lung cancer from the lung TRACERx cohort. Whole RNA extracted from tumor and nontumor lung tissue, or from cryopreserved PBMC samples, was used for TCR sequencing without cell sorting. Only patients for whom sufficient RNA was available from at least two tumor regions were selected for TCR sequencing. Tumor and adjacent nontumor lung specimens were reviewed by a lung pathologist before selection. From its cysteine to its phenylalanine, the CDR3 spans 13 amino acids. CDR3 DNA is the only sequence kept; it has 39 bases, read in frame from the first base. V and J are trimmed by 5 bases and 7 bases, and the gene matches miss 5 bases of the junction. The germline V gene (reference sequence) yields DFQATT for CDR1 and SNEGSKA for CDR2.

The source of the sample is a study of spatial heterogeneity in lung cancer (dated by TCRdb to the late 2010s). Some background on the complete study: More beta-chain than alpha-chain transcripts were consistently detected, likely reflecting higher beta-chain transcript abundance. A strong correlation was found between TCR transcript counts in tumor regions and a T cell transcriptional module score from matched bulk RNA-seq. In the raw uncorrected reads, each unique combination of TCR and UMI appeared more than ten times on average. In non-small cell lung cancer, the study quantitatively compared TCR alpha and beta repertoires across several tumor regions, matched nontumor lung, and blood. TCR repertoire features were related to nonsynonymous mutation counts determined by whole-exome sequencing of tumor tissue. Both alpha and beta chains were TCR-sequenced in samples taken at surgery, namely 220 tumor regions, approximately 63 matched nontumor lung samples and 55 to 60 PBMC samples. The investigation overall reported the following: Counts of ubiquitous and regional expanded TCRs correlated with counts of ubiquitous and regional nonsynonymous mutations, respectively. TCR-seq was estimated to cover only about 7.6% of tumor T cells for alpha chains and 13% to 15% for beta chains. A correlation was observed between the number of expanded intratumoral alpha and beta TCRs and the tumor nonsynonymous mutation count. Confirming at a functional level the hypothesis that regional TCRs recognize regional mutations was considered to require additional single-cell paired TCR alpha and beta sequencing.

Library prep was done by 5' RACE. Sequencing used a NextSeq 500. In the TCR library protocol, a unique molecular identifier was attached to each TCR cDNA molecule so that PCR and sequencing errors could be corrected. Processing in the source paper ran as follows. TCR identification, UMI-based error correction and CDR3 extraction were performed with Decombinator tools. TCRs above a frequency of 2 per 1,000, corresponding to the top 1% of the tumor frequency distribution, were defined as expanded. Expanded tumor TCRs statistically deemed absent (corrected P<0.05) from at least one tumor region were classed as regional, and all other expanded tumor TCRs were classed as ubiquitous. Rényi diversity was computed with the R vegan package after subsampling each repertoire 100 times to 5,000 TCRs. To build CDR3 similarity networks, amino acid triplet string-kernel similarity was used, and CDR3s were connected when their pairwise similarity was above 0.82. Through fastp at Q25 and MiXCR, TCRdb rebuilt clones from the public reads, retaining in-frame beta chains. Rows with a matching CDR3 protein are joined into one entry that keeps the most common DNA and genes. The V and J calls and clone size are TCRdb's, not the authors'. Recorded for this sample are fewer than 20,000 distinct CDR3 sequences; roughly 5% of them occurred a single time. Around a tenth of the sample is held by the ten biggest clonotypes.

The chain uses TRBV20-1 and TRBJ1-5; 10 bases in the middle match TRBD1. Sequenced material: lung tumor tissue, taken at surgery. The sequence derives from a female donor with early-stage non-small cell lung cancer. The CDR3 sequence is CSALTGGSQPQHF. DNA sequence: TGCAGTGCTCTGACAGGGGGCAGCCAGCCCCAGCATTTT.